The present TCR beta chain was sequenced within a study of T cells in Graves' hyperthyroidism and ophthalmopathy. Regarding the study as a whole: Ophthalmopathy was model-predicted a median roughly six months pre-onset. Blood also showed most of the thyroid clonotypes that were expanded above 0.001.

Comments on this clonotype: Its antigen is not known.

Researchers amplified the TCR beta CDR3 regions from RNA transcripts. The HTBI primer set served for first-round RT-PCR of the TCR CDR3. One entry per CDR3 protein, called by TCRdb with MiXCR from the multiplex PCR reads. The sample gives fewer than 550,000 distinct CDR3 sequences, around 16% of which show up once; approximately 8% is in the top ten. J gave up 7 bases and V 0 bases, and 7 bases lay outside the gene matches. The CDR3 is made up of 15 amino acids. Germline V gene data show CDR1 as LNHDA and CDR2 as SQIVND (reference sequence). Source material: blood. This rearrangement joins TRBV19 to TRBJ2-7, with 9 bases lining up with TRBD2. The source is a woman under 30 with Graves' hyperthyroidism. The CDR3 region is CASSIDPGLAREQYF. In DNA form, the CDR3 reads TGTGCCAGTAGTATAGACCCCGGACTAGCGCGGGAGCAGTACTTC.